Shown below are 29 T cell receptor beta chains from a single sample sequenced in a study of blood T cell repertoires in COVID-19. Clones were sequenced by immunoSEQ multiplex PCR, and TCRdb holds only the in-frame ones, with some missing. The sample includes under 100,000 clones, around 90% seen only once; the top ten take over 5%. Sequenced: peripheral blood. The source is a man in his sixties with COVID-19, enrolled during active disease.

This sequence joins TRBV5-1 and TRBJ2-1; 7 nucleotides line up with TRBD2. Germline CDR1 and CDR2: SGHRS and YFSETQ. This CDR3 has 15 amino acids. The V segment lost 1 base and the J segment 9 bases; nucleotides outside the gene matches: 10. Here the CDR3 reads CASSLLGGSMAEQFF. The CDR3 region has the DNA TGCGCCAGCAGCTTGCTGGGCGGGAGCATGGCTGAGCAGTTCTTC.

The chain couples TRBV4-3 to TRBJ2-7; 7 bases are shared with TRBD2. CDR1 is LGHNA, CDR2 YSLEER, per germline. The CDR3 covers 14 residues. J was trimmed by 3 bases and V by 2 bases; bases with no gene match: 4. The CDR3 DNA reads TGCGCCAGCAGCCAAACGAGGGACTACTACGAGCAGTACTTC. It is translated as CASSQTRDYYEQYF.

The chain combines TRBV19 with TRBJ1-1, with 7 bases that match TRBD1. CDR3 length: 15 amino acids. Trimming took 1 base from V and 4 from J; bases not matched to a gene: 6. Looked up from germline, CDR1 is LNHDA and CDR2 is SQIVND (reference sequence). The CDR3 DNA follows: TGTGCCAGTAGTATAGTACAGTACAGGGGCACTGAAGCTTTCTTT. Amino acids: CASSIVQYRGTEAFF.

V is TRBV11-3 and J is TRBJ2-5; TRBD2 matches at 9 bases. CDR1 SGHNT and CDR2 YENEEA come from the germline V gene. The CDR3 loop spans 14 amino acids. J was trimmed by 5 bases and V by 0 bases; bases with no gene match: 1. CDR3 sequence reads: CASSLELAGETQYF. The CDR3 nucleotides are TGTGCCAGCAGCTTAGAGCTAGCGGGGGAGACCCAGTACTTC.

CDR3 residues: CASSVGPTRGSGTSYNEQFF. The CDR3 DNA sequence: TGTGCCAGCAGCGTAGGTCCAACCCGAGGTAGCGGAACCTCCTACAATGAGCAGTTCTTC. J is TRBJ2-1 and V is TRBV9; D might be TRBD2 (6 bases). Per germline, CDR1 SGDLS and CDR2 YYNGEE. The germline V and J ends were trimmed by 0 bases and 0 bases, with 22 bases remaining between them. The CDR3 consists of 20 residues.

The rearrangement uses TRBV30 and TRBJ2-2, with 10 bases that match TRBD2. J lost 6 bases, V lost 1 base, and 14 bases had no gene match. CDR1 is GTSNPN, CDR2 SVGIG, per germline (reference sequence). The CDR3 loop spans 18 amino acids. CDR3 nucleotide sequence: TGTGCCTGGAGTGCTCTCCCACTAGCGGGAACGGAGTCCGGGGAGCTGTTTTTT. It is translated as CAWSALPLAGTESGELFF.

The CDR3 sequence is CASSYAGTAGNAIYF. The CDR3, as DNA: TGTGCCAGCAGTTACGCGGGGACGGCTGGAAATGCCATATATTTT. The chain carries TRBV6-5 and TRBJ1-3; TRBD1 might be the D (5 bases). Germline CDR1 reads MNHEY; CDR2 reads SVGAGI. There are 15 residues in the CDR3. With 2 bases removed from V and 11 bases from J, the gap between germline ends came to 19 bases.

The CDR3 nucleotides are TGCGCCAGCAGTGAGTCGGGAGGAAGGTATGGCTACACCTTC. Protein product: CASSESGGRYGYTF. The chain employs TRBV10-2 and TRBJ1-2; D gene uncertain. The germline V gene encodes CDR1 WSHSY and CDR2 SAAADI. V was clipped by 0 bases and J by 5 bases, with 10 bases between them. The CDR3 sequence is 14 residues long.

The chain links TRBV5-4 to TRBJ2-2; D gene unclear. Trimming removed 0 bases from V and 4 bases from J, with 10 bases in between. Per the germline V gene, CDR1 is SGHNT and CDR2 is YYREEE (reference sequence). The CDR3 contains 15 residues. CDR3 sequence: CASSLALTSTGELFF. The CDR3, as DNA: TGTGCCAGCAGCTTGGCCCTAACGAGCACCGGGGAGCTGTTTTTT.

The chain uses TRBV5-5 and TRBJ1-4; possibly TRBD1 for D (6 bases). This CDR3 is 15 amino acids long. The V gene lost 5 bases and the J gene lost 5 bases, with 16 bases spanning the gap. Germline lookup yields CDR1 SGHKS and CDR2 YYEKEE (reference sequence). The CDR3 sequence is CASRSTGGENEKLFF. Written as DNA, the CDR3 is TGTGCCAGCAGATCCACGGGGGGCGAAAATGAAAAACTGTTTTTT.

This rearrangement joins TRBV14 to TRBJ2-2, with a tentative D call TRBD2 (5 bases). Per germline, CDR1 SGHDN and CDR2 FVKESK. There are 16 residues in the CDR3. V shed 0 bases and J shed 4 bases, with 12 bases lying between them. CDR3 sequence reads: CASSQELAGPTGELFF. The CDR3 bases are TGTGCCAGCAGCCAAGAGCTAGCCGGACCCACCGGGGAGCTGTTTTTT. Filled out from reference TRBV14 and TRBJ2-2, the complete variable domain reads EAGVTQFPSHSVIEKGQTVTLRCDPISGHDNLYWYRRVMGKEIKFLLHFVKESKQDESGMPNNRFLAERTGGTYSTLKVQPAELEDSGVYFCASSQELAGPTGELFFGEGSRLTVL.

The DNA of the CDR3 is TGTGCCAGCAGCCGTCGGGAACAAGCCTACAATGAGCAGTTCTTC. It codes for CASSRREQAYNEQFF. The rearrangement links TRBV7-2 to TRBJ2-1; D may be TRBD2 (5 bases). The CDR3 totals 15 residues. Germline assignment: CDR1 SGHTA and CDR2 FQGNSA. The ends were cut back, 5 bases at V and 2 bases at J, with 13 bases in the middle.

This rearrangement joins TRBV2 to TRBJ2-7; 7 nucleotides line up with TRBD2. Per the germline V gene, CDR1 is SNHLY and CDR2 is FYNNEI. CDR3 size: 14 residues. With 5 bases clipped from V and 1 base from J, the junction kept 5 bases outside the gene matches. CDR3 coding DNA: TGTGCCAGCAGTTGGGGGAGGGATTCCTACGAGCAGTACTTC. This gives the protein CASSWGRDSYEQYF.

V is TRBV5-6 and J is TRBJ2-1; D gene ambiguous. Trimming took 4 bases from V and 8 from J, leaving 16 bases between them. Germline V CDR1 and CDR2: SGHDT, YYEEEE. This CDR3 spans 14 amino acids. CDR3 DNA: TGTGCCAGCAGCGCCCTCGGGTTTATAGATGAGCAGTTCTTC. This encodes CASSALGFIDEQFF.

V and J are TRBV28 and TRBJ2-3, with D possibly TRBD1 on 6 matching bases. The V and J ends lost 4 bases and 3 bases respectively, with 14 bases between them. CDR1 is MDHEN and CDR2 is SYDVKM in the germline V gene. The CDR3 contains 15 residues. The CDR3 reads CASSSDRLETDTQYF. CDR3 DNA: TGTGCCAGCAGTTCCGACAGGCTCGAGACAGATACGCAGTATTTT.

In this sample, this clone turned up once. The chain has TRBV19 and TRBJ2-3, with 9 bases matching TRBD2. The CDR3 is 17 amino acids. Germline V gene data show CDR1 as LNHDA and CDR2 as SQIVND (reference sequence). The trim removed 3 bases at V and 0 bases at J, leaving 7 bases unmatched. The CDR3 sequence is CASSIAGSGGSTDTQYF. In DNA, the CDR3 is TGTGCCAGTAGTATTGCGGGTAGCGGGGGTAGCACAGATACGCAGTATTTT.

This clone turned up a few times. V and J are TRBV4-3 and TRBJ1-2; D possibly corresponds to TRBD1 (6 bases). CDR3 size: 15 residues. The V end lost 2 bases, the J end lost 6 bases, and 16 bases lay between the germline ends. Germline assignment: CDR1 LGHNA and CDR2 YSLEER. CDR3 DNA: TGCGCCAGCAGCCAATCCACAGGGAACCCAAATGGCTACACCTTC. This gives the protein CASSQSTGNPNGYTF.

This CDR3 is CASSWDSLSYEQYF. The CDR3 DNA is TGCGCCAGCAGTTGGGACAGCTTATCCTACGAGCAGTACTTC. This chain uses TRBV5-1 with TRBJ2-7; TRBD1 matches 7 bases. CDR1 and CDR2 (germline): SGHRS, YFSETQ. The V and J ends lost 5 bases and 1 base, in that order; junction bases with no gene match: 6. The CDR3 is made up of 14 amino acids.

Only one count was recorded for this clone. This chain uses TRBV5-4 with TRBJ1-6; tentative D call: TRBD1 (5 bases). Trimming pared 0 bases from V and 6 bases from J, leaving 13 bases between. The CDR3 is made up of 16 amino acids. Germline-derived CDR1 and CDR2 are SGHNT and YYREEE (reference sequence). CDR3 loop: CASSLEGGTLNSPLHF. In DNA, the CDR3 is TGTGCCAGCAGCTTGGAGGGAGGGACTCTTAATTCACCCCTCCACTTT.

A single count supports this clone. This chain connects TRBV7-8 to TRBJ1-1; D is possibly TRBD1 (6 bases). Between the trimmed V and J ends, which lost 5 bases and 4 bases, there was a span of 14 bases. Germline CDR1 SGHVS, CDR2 FQNEAQ. The CDR3 length is 14 residues. The chain's CDR3 is CASSDRRGATEAFF. CDR3 coding DNA: TGTGCCAGCAGCGACAGGCGCGGTGCCACTGAAGCTTTCTTT.

The chain carries TRBV5-1 and TRBJ2-2; 11 bases agree with TRBD2. J gave up 4 bases and V 4 bases, and 3 bases lay outside the gene matches. CDR3 length equals 15 residues. Germline-derived CDR1 and CDR2 are SGHRS and YFSETQ. Here the CDR3 reads CASSPSGRSTGELFF. The CDR3 DNA reads TGCGCCAGCAGCCCTAGCGGGAGGTCCACCGGGGAGCTGTTTTTT.

The J gene is TRBJ2-4, the V gene TRBV11-2; tentative D call: TRBD2 (5 bases). The CDR3 is made up of 16 amino acids. V was pared by 3 bases and J by 2 bases, with 14 bases between. The germline gives CDR1 SGHAT, CDR2 FQNNGV. The CDR3, as DNA: TGTGCCAGCAGCTTGGAGCTAGCTCGGTCCAAAAACATTCAGTACTTC. It translates to CASSLELARSKNIQYF.

The J gene is TRBJ1-2, the V gene TRBV6-6; 7 bases match TRBD1. The CDR3 extends over 13 amino acids. CDR1 and CDR2 from the germline V gene are MNHNY and SVGAGI (reference sequence). Trimming removed 3 bases from V and 7 bases from J; junction bases left unmatched: 5. The CDR3 DNA reads as TGTGCCAGCAGTTATAAGTCAGGGGGTGGCTACACCTTC. It codes for CASSYKSGGGYTF.

The V call is TRBV23-1, the J call TRBJ1-4, with TRBD1 identical over 7 bases. TRBV23-1 is placed among ORFs of uncertain function. The V segment lost 4 bases and the J segment 5 bases; nucleotides outside the gene matches: 10. The CDR3 has 16 amino acids. The CDR3 bases are TGCGCCAGCAGTCGGGGCAGGGGGTCTTGGAATGAAAAACTGTTTTTT. Translation gives CASSRGRGSWNEKLFF.

V is TRBV7-9 and J is TRBJ2-1; 12 positions agree with TRBD1. Germline-derived CDR1 and CDR2 are SEHNR and FQNEAQ (reference sequence). The trim removed 3 bases at V and 8 bases at J, leaving 5 bases unmatched. The CDR3 extends over 15 amino acids. This CDR3 reads CASSLGTGGVDEQFF. In DNA, the CDR3 is TGTGCCAGCAGCTTGGGGACAGGGGGCGTCGATGAGCAGTTCTTC.

This sequence joins TRBV5-1 and TRBJ1-1; 9 bases align to TRBD1. Losses at the gene ends were 4 bases for V and 3 bases for J; bases not matched to a gene: 4. Germline V gene sequence: CDR1 SGHRS, CDR2 YFSETQ. The CDR3 runs to 14 residues. The CDR3 is CASSRDRADTEAFF. The DNA for the CDR3 is TGCGCCAGCAGCAGGGACAGGGCGGACACTGAAGCTTTCTTT.

This chain links TRBV6-2 or TRBV6-3 with TRBJ1-5; weak D call: TRBD1 (6 bases). The CDR3 length is 14 residues. Germline lookup yields CDR1 MNHEY and CDR2 SVGEGT. Trimming left V 2 bases short and J 3 bases short, with 8 bases between. The CDR3 is CASSYGQNNQPQHF. The CDR3 nucleotides are TGTGCCAGCAGTTACGGACAGAACAATCAGCCCCAGCATTTT.

This chain connects TRBV10-3 to TRBJ1-1, with 7 nucleotides matching TRBD1. The V segment lost 11 bases and the J segment 7 bases; nucleotides outside the gene matches: 13. The CDR3 totals 13 residues. Germline V gene lookup returns CDR1 ENHRY and CDR2 SYGVKD. As DNA, the CDR3 is TGTGCCGTCTGGAGGGGGCAGGCTGGTGAAGCTTTCTTT. Translated, it gives CAVWRGQAGEAFF.

The chain has TRBV10-2 and TRBJ2-3; maybe TRBD2 (7 bases). The CDR3 runs 17 residues. Germline-derived CDR1 and CDR2 are WSHSY and SAAADI. Trimming removed 8 bases from V and 0 bases from J, with 21 bases in between. CDR3 DNA sequence: TGCGCCAGCGGGAAATGGGGGCCTAGCGGCAGCACAGATACGCAGTATTTT. It yields the protein CASGKWGPSGSTDTQYF.